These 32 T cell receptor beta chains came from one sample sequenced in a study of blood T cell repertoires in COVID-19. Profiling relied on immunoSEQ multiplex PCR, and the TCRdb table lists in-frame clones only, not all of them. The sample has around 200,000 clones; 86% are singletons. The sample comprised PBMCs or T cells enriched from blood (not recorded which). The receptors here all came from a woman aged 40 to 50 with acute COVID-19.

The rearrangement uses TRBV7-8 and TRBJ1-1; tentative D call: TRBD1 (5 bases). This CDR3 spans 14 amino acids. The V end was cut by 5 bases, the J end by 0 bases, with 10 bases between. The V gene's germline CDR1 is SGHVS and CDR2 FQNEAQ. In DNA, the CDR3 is TGTGCCAGCAGCCCGGGACTGCTGAACACTGAAGCTTTCTTT. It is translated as CASSPGLLNTEAFF. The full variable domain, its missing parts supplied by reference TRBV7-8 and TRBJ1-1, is GAGVSQSPRYKVAKRGQDVALRCDPISGHVSLFWYQQALGQGPEFLTYFQNEAQLDKSGLPSDRFFAERPEGSVSTLKIQRTQQEDSAVYLCASSPGLLNTEAFFGQGTRLTVV.

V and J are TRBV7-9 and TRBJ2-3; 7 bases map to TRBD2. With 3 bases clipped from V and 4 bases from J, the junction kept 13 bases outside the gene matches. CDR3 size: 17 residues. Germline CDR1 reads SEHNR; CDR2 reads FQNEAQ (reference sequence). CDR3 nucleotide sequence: TGTGCCAGCAGCTTCCCTAGCGCCCGGGGGGACTCAGATACGCAGTATTTT. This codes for CASSFPSARGDSDTQYF. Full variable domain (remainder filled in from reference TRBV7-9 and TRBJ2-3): DTGVSQNPRHKITKRGQNVTFRCDPISEHNRLYWYRQTLGQGPEFLTYFQNEAQLEKSRLLSDRFSAERPKGSFSTLEIQRTEQGDSAMYLCASSFPSARGDSDTQYFGPGTRLTVL.

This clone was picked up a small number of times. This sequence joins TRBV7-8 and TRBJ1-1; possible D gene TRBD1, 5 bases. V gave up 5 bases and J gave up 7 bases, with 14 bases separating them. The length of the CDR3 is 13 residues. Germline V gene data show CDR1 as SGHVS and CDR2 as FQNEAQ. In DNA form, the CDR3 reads TGTGCCAGCAGCGACAGACTGTTCGTTGAAGCTTTCTTT. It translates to CASSDRLFVEAFF. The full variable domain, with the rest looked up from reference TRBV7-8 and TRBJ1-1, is GAGVSQSPRYKVAKRGQDVALRCDPISGHVSLFWYQQALGQGPEFLTYFQNEAQLDKSGLPSDRFFAERPEGSVSTLKIQRTQQEDSAVYLCASSDRLFVEAFFGQGTRLTVV.

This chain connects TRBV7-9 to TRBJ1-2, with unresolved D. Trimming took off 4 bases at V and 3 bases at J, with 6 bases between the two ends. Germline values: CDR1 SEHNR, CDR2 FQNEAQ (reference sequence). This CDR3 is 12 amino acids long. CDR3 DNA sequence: TGTGCCAGCAGCTACAGTCACTATGGCTACACCTTC. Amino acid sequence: CASSYSHYGYTF.

The CDR3 spells CASSPGTGFGGELFF. In DNA, the CDR3 is TGTGCCAGCAGCCCCGGGACAGGGTTTGGCGGGGAGCTGTTTTTT. V is TRBV27 and J is TRBJ2-2; TRBD1 matches at 9 bases. CDR3 length: 15 residues. Germline V gene data show CDR1 as MNHEY and CDR2 as SMNVEV (reference sequence). The V and J ends lost 6 bases and 7 bases, in that order; junction bases with no gene match: 9.

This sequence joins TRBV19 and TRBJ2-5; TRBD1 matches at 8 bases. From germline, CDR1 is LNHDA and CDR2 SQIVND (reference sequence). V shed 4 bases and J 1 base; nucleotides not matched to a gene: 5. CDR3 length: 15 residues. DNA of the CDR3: TGTGCCAGTAGTACTAGGGGACAGGCCCAAGAGACCCAGTACTTC. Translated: CASSTRGQAQETQYF. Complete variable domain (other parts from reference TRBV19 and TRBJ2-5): DGGITQSPKYLFRKEGQNVTLSCEQNLNHDAMYWYRQDPGQGLRLIYYSQIVNDFQKGDIAEGYSVSREKKESFPLTVTSAQKNPTAFYLCASSTRGQAQETQYFGPGTRLLVL.

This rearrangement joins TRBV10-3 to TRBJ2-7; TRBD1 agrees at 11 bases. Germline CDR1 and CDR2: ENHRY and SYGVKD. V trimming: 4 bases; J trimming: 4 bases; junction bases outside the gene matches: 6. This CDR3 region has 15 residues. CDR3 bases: TGTGCCATCAGTGGGTTGGACAGGGGGCTTTACGAGCAGTACGTC. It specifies CAISGLDRGLYEQYV.

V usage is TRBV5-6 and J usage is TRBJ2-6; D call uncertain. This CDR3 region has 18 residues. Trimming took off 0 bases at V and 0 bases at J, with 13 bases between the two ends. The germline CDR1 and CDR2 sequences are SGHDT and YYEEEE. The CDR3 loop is CASSLGWAQLSGANVLTF. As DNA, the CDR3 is TGTGCCAGCAGCTTGGGTTGGGCGCAACTCTCTGGGGCCAACGTCCTGACTTTC.

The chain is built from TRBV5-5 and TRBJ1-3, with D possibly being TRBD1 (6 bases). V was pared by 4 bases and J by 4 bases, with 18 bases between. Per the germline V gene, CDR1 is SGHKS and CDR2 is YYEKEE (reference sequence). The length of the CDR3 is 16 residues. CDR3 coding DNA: TGTGCCAGCAGCACCATCCGGGGGGCGCTCGGAAACACCATATATTTT. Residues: CASSTIRGALGNTIYF. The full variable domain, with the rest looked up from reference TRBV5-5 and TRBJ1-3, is DAGVTQSPTHLIKTRGQQVTLRCSPISGHKSVSWYQQVLGQGPQFIFQYYEKEERGRGNFPDRFSARQFPNYSSELNVNALLLGDSALYLCASSTIRGALGNTIYFGEGSWLTVV.

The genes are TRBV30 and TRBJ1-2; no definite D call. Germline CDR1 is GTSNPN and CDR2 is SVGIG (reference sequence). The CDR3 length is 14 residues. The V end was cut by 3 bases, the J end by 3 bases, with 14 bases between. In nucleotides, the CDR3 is TGTGCCTGGAGATCGGACTGGTACGACTATGGCTACACCTTC. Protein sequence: CAWRSDWYDYGYTF. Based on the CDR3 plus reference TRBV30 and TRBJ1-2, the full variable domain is SQTIHQWPATLVQPVGSPLSLECTVEGTSNPNLYWYRQAAGRGLQLLFYSVGIGQISSEVPQNLSASRPQDRQFILSSKKLLLSDSGFYLCAWRSDWYDYGYTFGSGTRLTVV.

DNA for the CDR3: TGTGCCAGCTCACCTTATGGGACAGGGTTCAATGAGCAGTTCTTC. Translating gives CASSPYGTGFNEQFF. The rearrangement joins TRBV18 to TRBJ2-1, with 9 bases lining up with TRBD1. V was pared by 3 bases and J by 6 bases, with 6 bases of the junction left unmatched. Germline CDR1 reads KGHSH; CDR2 reads LQKENI. The CDR3 length is 15 residues. The variable domain in full, with the rest retrieved from reference TRBV18 and TRBJ2-1, is NAGVMQNPRHLVRRRGQEARLRCSPMKGHSHVYWYRQLPEEGLKFMVYLQKENIIDESGMPKERFSAEFPKEGPSILRIQQVVRGDSAAYFCASSPYGTGFNEQFFGPGTRLTVL.

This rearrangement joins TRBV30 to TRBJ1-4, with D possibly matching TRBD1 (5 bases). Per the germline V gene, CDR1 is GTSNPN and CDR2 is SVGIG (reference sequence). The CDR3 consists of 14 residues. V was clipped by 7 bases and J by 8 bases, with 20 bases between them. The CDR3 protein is CAFLGGGLNEKLFF. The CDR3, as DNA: TGTGCCTTCCTCGGCGGGGGGTTAAACGAAAAACTGTTTTTT.

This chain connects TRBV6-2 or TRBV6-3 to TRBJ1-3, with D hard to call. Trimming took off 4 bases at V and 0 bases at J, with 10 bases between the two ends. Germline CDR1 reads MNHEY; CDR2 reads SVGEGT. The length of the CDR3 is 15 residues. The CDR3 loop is CASSSRGISGNTIYF. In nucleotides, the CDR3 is TGTGCCAGCAGTTCGAGAGGGATCTCTGGAAACACCATATATTTT.

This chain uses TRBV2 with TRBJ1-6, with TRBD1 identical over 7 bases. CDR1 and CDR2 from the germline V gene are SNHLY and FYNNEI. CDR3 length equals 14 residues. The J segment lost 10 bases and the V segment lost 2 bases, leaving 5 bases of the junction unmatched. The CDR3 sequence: CASSEMGQRSPLHF. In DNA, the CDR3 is TGTGCCAGCAGTGAAATGGGACAGAGATCACCCCTCCACTTT.

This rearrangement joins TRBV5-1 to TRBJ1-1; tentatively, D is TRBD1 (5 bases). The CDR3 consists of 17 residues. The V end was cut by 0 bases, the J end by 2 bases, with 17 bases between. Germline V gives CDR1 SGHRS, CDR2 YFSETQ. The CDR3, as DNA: TGCGCCAGCAGCTTGGTGAGGGGAGGAGGTGGTAACACTGAAGCTTTCTTT. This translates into CASSLVRGGGGNTEAFF.

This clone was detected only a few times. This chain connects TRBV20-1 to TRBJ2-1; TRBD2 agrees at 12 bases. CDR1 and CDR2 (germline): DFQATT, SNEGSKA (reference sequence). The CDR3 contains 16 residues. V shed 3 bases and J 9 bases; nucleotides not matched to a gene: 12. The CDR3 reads CSASSSSGGAFGEQFF. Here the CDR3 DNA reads TGCAGTGCTAGTTCTTCTAGCGGGGGGGCCTTTGGTGAGCAGTTCTTC.

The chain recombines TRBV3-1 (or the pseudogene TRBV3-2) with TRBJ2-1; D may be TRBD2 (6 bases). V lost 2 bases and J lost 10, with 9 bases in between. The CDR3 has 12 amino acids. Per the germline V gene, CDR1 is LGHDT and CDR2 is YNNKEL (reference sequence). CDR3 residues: CASSQRGGEQFF. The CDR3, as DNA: TGTGCCAGCAGCCAAAGAGGAGGGGAGCAGTTCTTC.

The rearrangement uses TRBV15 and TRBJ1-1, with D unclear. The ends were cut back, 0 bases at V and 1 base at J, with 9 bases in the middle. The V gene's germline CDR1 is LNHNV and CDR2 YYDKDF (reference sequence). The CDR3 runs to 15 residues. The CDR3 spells CATSRDPPGNTEAFF. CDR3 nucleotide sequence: TGTGCCACCAGCAGAGATCCGCCGGGGAACACTGAAGCTTTCTTT.

CDR3 loop: CASTHRLMEGTDTQYF. CDR3 DNA: TGTGCCAGTACCCATCGACTGATGGAGGGGACAGATACGCAGTATTTT. The chain is built from TRBV19 and TRBJ2-3; tentative D call: TRBD2 (6 bases). The CDR3 has 16 amino acids. Germline assignment: CDR1 LNHDA and CDR2 SQIVND (reference sequence). Trimming cost V 7 bases and J 3 bases, with 20 bases left between them.

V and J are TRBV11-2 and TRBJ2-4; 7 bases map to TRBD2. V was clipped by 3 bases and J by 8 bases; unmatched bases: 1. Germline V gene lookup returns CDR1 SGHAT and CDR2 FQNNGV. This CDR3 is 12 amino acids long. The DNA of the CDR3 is TGTGCCAGCAGCTTTGCGGGGGACATTCAGTACTTC. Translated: CASSFAGDIQYF.

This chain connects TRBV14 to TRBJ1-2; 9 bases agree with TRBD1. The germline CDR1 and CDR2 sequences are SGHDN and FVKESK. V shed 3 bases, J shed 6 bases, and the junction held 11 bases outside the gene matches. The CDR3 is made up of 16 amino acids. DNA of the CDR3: TGTGCCAGCAGCCAGGTGGGACAGGGAGGAAGGGATGGCTACACCTTC. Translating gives CASSQVGQGGRDGYTF.

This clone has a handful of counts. The CDR3 DNA reads TGCGCCAGCGGGAGCGGGGGGGCCTTTGGCACCGGGGAGCTGTTTTTT. It is translated as CASGSGGAFGTGELFF. V usage is TRBV5-1 and J usage is TRBJ2-2; TRBD2 matches 10 bases. The CDR3 runs to 16 residues. Germline lookup yields CDR1 SGHRS and CDR2 YFSETQ. V was clipped by 7 bases and J by 4 bases; unmatched bases: 10.

As DNA, the CDR3 is TGTGCCAGCAGCGGCCCGGGACAGGGGGCGTATTTT. It codes for CASSGPGQGAYF. This chain links TRBV2 with TRBJ2-3, with 12 bases that match TRBD1. With 6 bases clipped from V and 14 bases from J, the junction kept 6 bases outside the gene matches. CDR1 and CDR2 from the germline V gene are SNHLY and FYNNEI. This CDR3 is built from 12 residues.

This chain's CDR3 is CASSHDRGRGYTF. The CDR3 DNA reads as TGTGCCAGCTCACATGACAGGGGAAGAGGCTACACCTTC. The chain joins TRBV18 to TRBJ1-2; 8 bases agree with TRBD1. Germline loops: CDR1 KGHSH, CDR2 LQKENI. V shed 4 bases, J shed 8 bases, and the junction held 6 bases outside the gene matches. CDR3 length equals 13 residues.

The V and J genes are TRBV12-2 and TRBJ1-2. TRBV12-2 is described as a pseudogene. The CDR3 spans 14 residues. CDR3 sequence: CASRPPCDNYGYTF. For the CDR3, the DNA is TGTGCAAGTCGCCCCCCCTGCGATAACTATGGCTACACCTTC.

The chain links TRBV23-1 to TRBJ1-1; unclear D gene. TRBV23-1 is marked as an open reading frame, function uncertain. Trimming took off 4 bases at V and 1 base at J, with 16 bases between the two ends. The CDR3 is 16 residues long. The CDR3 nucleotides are TGCGCCAGCAGTCTTCCGGTTTCCTTCCCGAACACTGAAGCTTTCTTT. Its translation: CASSLPVSFPNTEAFF.

CDR3 sequence (DNA): TGTGCCAGCAGTGAAGAAATGAGACAGGGGCACTCTACGCAGTATTTT. Translation gives CASSEEMRQGHSTQYF. The V and J genes are TRBV6-1 and TRBJ2-3, with 8 bases aligning to TRBD1. Germline CDR1 is MNHNS and CDR2 is SASEGT. Trimming removed 1 base from V and 8 bases from J; junction bases left unmatched: 11. The length of the CDR3 is 16 residues.

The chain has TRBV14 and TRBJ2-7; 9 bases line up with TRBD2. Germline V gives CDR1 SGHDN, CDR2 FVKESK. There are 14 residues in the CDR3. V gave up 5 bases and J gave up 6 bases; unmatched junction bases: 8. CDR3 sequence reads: CASSEIGTSREQYF. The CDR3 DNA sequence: TGTGCCAGCAGCGAAATCGGGACTAGCCGCGAGCAGTACTTC.

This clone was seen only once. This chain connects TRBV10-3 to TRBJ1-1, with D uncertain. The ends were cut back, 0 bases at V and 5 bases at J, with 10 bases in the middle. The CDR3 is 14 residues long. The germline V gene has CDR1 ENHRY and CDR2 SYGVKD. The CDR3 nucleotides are TGTGCCATCAGTGAGTCTGAGGGTACTACTGAAGCTTTCTTT. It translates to CAISESEGTTEAFF.

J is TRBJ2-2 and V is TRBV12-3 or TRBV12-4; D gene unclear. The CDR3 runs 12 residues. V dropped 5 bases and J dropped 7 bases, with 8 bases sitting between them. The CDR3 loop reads CASSAAYGELFF. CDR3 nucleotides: TGTGCCAGCAGTGCCGCCTACGGGGAGCTGTTTTTT.

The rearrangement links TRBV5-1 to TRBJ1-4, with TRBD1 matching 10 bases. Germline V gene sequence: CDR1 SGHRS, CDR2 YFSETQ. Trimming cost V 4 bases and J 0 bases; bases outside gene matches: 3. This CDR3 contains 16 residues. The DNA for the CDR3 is TGCGCCAGCAGCACAGGACAGGGGGCAACTAATGAAAAACTGTTTTTT. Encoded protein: CASSTGQGATNEKLFF.

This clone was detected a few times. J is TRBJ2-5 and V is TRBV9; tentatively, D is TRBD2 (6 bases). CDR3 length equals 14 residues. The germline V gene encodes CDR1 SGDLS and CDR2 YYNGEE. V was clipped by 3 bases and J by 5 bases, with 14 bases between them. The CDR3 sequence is CASSAGARGETQYF. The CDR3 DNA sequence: TGTGCCAGCAGCGCCGGGGCCCGGGGGGAGACCCAGTACTTC.